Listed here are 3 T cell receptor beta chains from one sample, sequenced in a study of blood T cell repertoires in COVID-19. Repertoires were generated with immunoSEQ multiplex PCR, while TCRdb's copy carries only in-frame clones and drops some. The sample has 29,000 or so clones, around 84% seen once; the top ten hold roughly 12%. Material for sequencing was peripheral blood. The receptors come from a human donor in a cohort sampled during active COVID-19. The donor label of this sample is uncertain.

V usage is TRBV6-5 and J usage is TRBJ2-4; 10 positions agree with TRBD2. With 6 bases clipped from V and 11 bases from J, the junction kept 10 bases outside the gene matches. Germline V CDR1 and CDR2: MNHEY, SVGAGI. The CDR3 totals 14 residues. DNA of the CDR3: TGTGCCAGCAGGGCGACTAGCGGGTCCTTAGTTCAGTACTTC. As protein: CASRATSGSLVQYF.

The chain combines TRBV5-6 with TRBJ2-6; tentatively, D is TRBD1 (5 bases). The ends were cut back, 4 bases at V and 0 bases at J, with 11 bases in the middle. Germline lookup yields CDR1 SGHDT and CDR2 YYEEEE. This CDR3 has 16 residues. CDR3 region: CASSPGFYSGANVLTF. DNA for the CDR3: TGTGCCAGCAGCCCAGGGTTCTACTCTGGGGCCAACGTCCTGACTTTC.

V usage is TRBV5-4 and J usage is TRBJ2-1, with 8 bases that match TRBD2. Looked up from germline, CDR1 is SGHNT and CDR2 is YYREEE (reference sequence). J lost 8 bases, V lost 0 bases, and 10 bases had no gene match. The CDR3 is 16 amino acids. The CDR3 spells CASSLDGRANVDEQFF. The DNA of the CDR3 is TGTGCCAGCAGCTTGGACGGGAGGGCCAACGTCGATGAGCAGTTCTTC.